This paragraph covers one TCR beta chain sequence. Its antigen remains unknown. The sample comes from a study of response to subunit inactivated influenza vaccine. Notes on the study in general: The authors proposed limited new T cell recruitment per seasonal influenza vaccination.

One entry per CDR3 protein, called by TCRdb with MiXCR from the RT-PCR reads. This table has some 300,000 distinct CDR3 sequences, about 20% appearing once. Germline values: CDR1 MDHEN, CDR2 SYDVKM. After removal of 10 bases from V and 6 bases from J, the junction contained 12 bases not matched to a gene. The CDR3 consists of 15 residues. Sequenced material: PBMCs from blood, taken 21 months after vaccination. The clonotype was recovered from a man aged 50 to 69 who received an inactivated influenza vaccine. The chain combines TRBV28 with TRBJ2-3, with TRBD2 matching 11 bases. In DNA, the CDR3 is TGTGCCACCCTAGGGGCTAGCGGGAGGAGGGATACGCAGTATTTT. It specifies CATLGASGRRDTQYF.